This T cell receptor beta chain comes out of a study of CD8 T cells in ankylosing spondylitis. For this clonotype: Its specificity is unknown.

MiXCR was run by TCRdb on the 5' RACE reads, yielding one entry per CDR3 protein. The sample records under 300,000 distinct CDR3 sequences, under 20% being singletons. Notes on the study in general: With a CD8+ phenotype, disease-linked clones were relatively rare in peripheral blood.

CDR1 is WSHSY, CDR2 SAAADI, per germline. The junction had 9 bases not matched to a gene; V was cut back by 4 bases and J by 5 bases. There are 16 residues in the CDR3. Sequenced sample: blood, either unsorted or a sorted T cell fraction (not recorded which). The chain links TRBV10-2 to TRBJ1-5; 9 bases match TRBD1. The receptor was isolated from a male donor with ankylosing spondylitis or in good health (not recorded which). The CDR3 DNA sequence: TGCGCCAGCAGTGTCGCCTGGACAGGGGAGGATCAGCCCCAGCATTTT. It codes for CASSVAWTGEDQPQHF.